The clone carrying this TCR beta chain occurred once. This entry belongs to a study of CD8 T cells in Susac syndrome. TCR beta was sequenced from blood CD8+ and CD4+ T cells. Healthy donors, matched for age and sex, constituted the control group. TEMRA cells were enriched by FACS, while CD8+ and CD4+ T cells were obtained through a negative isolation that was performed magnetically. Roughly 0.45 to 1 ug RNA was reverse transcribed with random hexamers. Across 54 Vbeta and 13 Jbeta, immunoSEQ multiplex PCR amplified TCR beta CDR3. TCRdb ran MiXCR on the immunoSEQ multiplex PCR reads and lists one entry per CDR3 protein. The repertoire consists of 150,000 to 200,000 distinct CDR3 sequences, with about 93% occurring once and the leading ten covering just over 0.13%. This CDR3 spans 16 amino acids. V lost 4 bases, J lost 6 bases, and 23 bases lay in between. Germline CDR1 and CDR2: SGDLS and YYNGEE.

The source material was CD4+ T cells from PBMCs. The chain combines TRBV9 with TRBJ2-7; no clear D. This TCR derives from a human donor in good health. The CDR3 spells CASSPARFRSVSEQYF. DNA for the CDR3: TGTGCCAGCAGCCCCGCAAGATTTCGAAGCGTCTCCGAGCAGTACTTC.